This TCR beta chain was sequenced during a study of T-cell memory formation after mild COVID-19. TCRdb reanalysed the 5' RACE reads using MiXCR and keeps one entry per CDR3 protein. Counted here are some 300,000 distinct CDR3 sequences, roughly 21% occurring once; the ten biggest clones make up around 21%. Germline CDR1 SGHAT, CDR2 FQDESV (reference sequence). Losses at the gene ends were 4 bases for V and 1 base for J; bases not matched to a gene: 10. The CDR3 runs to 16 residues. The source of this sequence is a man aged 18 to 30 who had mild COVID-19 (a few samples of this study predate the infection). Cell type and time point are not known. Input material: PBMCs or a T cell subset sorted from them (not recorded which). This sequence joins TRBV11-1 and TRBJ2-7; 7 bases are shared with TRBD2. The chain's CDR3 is CASSSSSSGSSYEQYF. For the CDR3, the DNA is TGTGCCAGCAGCTCCAGCTCTAGCGGCTCTTCCTACGAGCAGTACTTC. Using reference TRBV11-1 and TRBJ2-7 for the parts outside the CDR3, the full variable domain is EAEVAQSPRYKITEKSQAVAFWCDPISGHATLYWYRQILGQGPELLVQFQDESVVDDSQLPKDRFSAERLKGVDSTLKIQPAELGDSAMYLCASSSSSSGSSYEQYFGPGTRLTVT.